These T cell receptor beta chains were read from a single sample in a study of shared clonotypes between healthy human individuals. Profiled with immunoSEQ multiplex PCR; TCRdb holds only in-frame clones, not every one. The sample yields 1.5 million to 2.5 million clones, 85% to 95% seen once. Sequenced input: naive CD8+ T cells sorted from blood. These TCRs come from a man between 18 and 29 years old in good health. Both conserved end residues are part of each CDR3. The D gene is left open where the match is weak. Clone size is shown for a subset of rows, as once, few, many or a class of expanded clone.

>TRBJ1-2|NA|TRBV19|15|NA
TGTGCCAGTAGTCCCCGGACAGAGACCTTCTATGGCTACACCTTC
CASSPRTETFYGYTF
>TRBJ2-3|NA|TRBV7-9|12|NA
TGTGCCAGCAGAGGGCAACGGGATACGCAGTATTTT
CASRGQRDTQYF
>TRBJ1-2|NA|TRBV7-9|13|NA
TGTGCCAGCAGCTCCGAGACATGGCATGGCTACACCTTC
CASSSETWHGYTF
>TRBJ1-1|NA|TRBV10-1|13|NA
TGCGCCAGCAGTTCGGGACAAGACAATGAAGCTTTCTTT
CASSSGQDNEAFF
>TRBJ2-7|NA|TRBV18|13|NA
TGTGCCAGCTCACCAGGGGGATCCTACGAGCAGTACTTC
CASSPGGSYEQYF
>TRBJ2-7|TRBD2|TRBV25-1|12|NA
TGTGCCAGCAGTTCGGGACTAGGGGAGCAGTACTTC
CASSSGLGEQYF
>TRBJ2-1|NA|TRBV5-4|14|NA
TGTGCCAGCAGCTTGGGGGGGGAGAACAATGAGCAGTTCTTC
CASSLGGENNEQFF
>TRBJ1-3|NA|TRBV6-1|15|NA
TGTGCCAGCAGAGCCCAGGGTCTGGTCGGAAACACCATATATTTT
CASRAQGLVGNTIYF
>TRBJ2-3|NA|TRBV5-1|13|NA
TGCGCCAGCAGCCTCTCGACTATTCCTACGCAGTATTTT
CASSLSTIPTQYF
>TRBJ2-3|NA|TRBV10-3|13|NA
TGTGCCATCAGTGACGGGAGCACAGATACGCAGTATTTT
CAISDGSTDTQYF
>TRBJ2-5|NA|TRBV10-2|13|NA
TGCGCCAGCAGTGAGTTAGATCAAGAGACCCAGTACTTC
CASSELDQETQYF
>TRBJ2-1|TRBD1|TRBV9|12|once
TGTGCCAGCAGTCCCACAGGGGGTGAGCAGTTCTTC
CASSPTGGEQFF
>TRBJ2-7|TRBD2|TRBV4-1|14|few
TGCGCCAGCAGCCACGCTAGCGGCTCCTACGAGCAGTACTTC
CASSHASGSYEQYF
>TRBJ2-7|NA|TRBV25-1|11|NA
TGTGCCAGCGGAGGCTGGGACGAGCAGTACTTC
CASGGWDEQYF
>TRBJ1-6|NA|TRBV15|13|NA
TGTGCCACCAGCAGAGATGTGGGATCACCCCTCCACTTT
CATSRDVGSPLHF
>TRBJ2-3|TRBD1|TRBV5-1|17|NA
TGCGCCAGCAGACCTCTCGGGACAGGATTTAGCACAGATACGCAGTATTTT
CASRPLGTGFSTDTQYF
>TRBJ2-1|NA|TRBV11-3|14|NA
TGTGCCAGCAGCTCGGGGCCAGGGTCCCCTGAGCAGTTCTTC
CASSSGPGSPEQFF
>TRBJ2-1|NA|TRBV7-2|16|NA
TGTGCCAGCAGCTTAGTATCCGATCCAACCTACAATGAGCAGTTCTTC
CASSLVSDPTYNEQFF
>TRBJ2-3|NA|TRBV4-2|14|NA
TGTGCCAGCAGCCTAGGGACCGGGACAGATACGCAGTATTTT
CASSLGTGTDTQYF
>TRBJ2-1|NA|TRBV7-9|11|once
TGTGCCAGCAGCCCTAGCGATGAGCAGTTCTTC
CASSPSDEQFF
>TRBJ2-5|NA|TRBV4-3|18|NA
TGCGCCAGCAGCCAAGACCCCACAGGGACTCATGAGGGAGAGACCCAGTACTTC
CASSQDPTGTHEGETQYF
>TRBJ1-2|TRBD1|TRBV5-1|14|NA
TGCGCCAGCAGCAAAACTCGGGACAGCTATGGCTACACCTTC
CASSKTRDSYGYTF
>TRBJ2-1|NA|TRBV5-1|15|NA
TGCGCCAGCAGCGTCGGGGCAGCGGCTTTCTATGAGCAGTTCTTC
CASSVGAAAFYEQFF
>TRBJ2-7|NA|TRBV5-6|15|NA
TGTGCCAGCAGCTTTTGGACGTACGGGACAACCGAGCAGTACTTC
CASSFWTYGTTEQYF
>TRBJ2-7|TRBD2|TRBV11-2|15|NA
TGTGCCAGCAGCTGGACTAGCGGGAGGGCTAACGAGCAGTACTTC
CASSWTSGRANEQYF
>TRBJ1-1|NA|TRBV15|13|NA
TGTGCCACCAGGCCCGACCGGGACACTGAAGCTTTCTTT
CATRPDRDTEAFF
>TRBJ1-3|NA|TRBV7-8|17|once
TGTGCCAGCAGCTTAGAGAGCCCAGAATACTCTGGAAACACCATATATTTT
CASSLESPEYSGNTIYF
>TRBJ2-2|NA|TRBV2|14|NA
TGTGCCAGCAGTCCGGACAGTAACACCGGGGAGCTGTTTTTT
CASSPDSNTGELFF
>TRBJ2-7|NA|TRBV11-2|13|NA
TGTGCCAGCAGTTCGGGTATGGATTACGAGCAGTACTTC
CASSSGMDYEQYF
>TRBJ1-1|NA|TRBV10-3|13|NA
TGTGCCATCAGTGTGGGAGGGGACACTGAAGCTTTCTTT
CAISVGGDTEAFF
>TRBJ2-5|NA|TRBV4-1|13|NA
TGCGCCAGCAGCCAGGTGGGGGCAGAGACCCAGTACTTC
CASSQVGAETQYF
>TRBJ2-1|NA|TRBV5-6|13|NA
TGTGCCAGCAGCTTGGAGGGTCACCATGAGCAGTTCTTC
CASSLEGHHEQFF
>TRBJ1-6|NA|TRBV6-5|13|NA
TGTGCCAGCAGTTATTACCGCGACTCACCCCTCCACTTT
CASSYYRDSPLHF
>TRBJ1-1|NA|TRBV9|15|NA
TGTGCCAGCAGCGTAGAGGGGCAGACCTACACTGAAGCTTTCTTT
CASSVEGQTYTEAFF